The next 3 T cell receptor beta chains were all read from a single sample in a study of cytomegalovirus exposure and HLA in healthy donors. The study ran its PCR with 60 Vbeta and 13 Jbeta primers. The repertoire was sequenced with immunoSEQ multiplex PCR; TCRdb's copy has only in-frame clones and lacks some. The top ten hold approximately 3.8% of the sample, which has about 130,000 clones, 80% to 90% seen once. Sequences were obtained from PBMCs. Receptors originate from a woman in her thirties or forties in good health and CMV-seropositive.

The genes are TRBV6-5 and TRBJ1-5, with 7 bases aligning to TRBD1. CDR3 length: 15 amino acids. Looked up from germline, CDR1 is MNHEY and CDR2 is SVGAGI. J was trimmed by 0 bases and V by 6 bases; bases with no gene match: 5. CDR3 region: CASRSTGSSNQPQHF. DNA for the CDR3: TGTGCCAGCAGGTCGACAGGGAGTAGCAATCAGCCCCAGCATTTT.

The V call is TRBV19, the J call TRBJ2-7; possible D gene TRBD1, 5 bases. The CDR3 consists of 14 residues. V was shortened by 3 bases and J by 2 bases, with 11 bases between the two germline ends. In germline, CDR1 is LNHDA, CDR2 SQIVND (reference sequence). The CDR3 nucleotides read TGTGCCAGTAGTATGGGGCTTATTACCTACGAGCAGTACTTC. The encoded protein is CASSMGLITYEQYF. The full variable domain, with the rest looked up from reference TRBV19 and TRBJ2-7, is DGGITQSPKYLFRKEGQNVTLSCEQNLNHDAMYWYRQDPGQGLRLIYYSQIVNDFQKGDIAEGYSVSREKKESFPLTVTSAQKNPTAFYLCASSMGLITYEQYFGPGTRLTVT.

This chain links TRBV19 with TRBJ2-7; TRBD1 aligns across 9 bases. The CDR3 sequence is 15 residues long. Germline V gene lookup returns CDR1 LNHDA and CDR2 SQIVND (reference sequence). The J segment lost 3 bases and the V segment lost 6 bases, leaving 9 bases of the junction unmatched. CDR3 loop: CASRPGQGSIYEQYF. In DNA, the CDR3 is TGTGCCAGTAGGCCTGGACAGGGGTCTATCTACGAGCAGTACTTC.